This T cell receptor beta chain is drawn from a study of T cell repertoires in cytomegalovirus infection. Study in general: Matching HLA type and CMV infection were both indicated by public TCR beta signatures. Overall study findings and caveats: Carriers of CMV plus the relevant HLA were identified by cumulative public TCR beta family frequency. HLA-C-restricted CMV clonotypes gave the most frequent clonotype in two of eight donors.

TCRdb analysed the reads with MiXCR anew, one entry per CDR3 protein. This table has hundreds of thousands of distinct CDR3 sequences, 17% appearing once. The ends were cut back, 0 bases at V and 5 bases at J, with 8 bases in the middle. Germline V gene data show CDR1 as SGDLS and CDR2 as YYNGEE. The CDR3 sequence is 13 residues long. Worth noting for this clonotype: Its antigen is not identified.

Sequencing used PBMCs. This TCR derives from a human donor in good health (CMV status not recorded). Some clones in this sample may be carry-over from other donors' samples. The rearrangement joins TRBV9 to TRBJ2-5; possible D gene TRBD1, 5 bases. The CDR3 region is CASSVEGLETQYF. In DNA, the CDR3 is TGTGCCAGCAGCGTAGAGGGGTTGGAGACCCAGTACTTC.